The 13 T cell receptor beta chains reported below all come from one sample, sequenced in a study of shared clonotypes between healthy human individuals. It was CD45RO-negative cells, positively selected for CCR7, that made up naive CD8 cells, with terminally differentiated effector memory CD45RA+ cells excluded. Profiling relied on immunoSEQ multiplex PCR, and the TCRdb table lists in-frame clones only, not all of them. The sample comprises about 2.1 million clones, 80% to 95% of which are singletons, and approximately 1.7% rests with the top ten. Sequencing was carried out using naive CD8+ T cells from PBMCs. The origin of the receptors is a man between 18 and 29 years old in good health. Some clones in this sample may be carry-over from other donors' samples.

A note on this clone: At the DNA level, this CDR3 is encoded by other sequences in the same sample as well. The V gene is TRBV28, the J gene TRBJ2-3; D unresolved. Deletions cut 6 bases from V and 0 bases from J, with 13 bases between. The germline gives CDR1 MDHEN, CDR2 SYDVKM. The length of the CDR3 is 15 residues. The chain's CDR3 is CASSLLRTSTDTQYF. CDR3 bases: TGTGCCAGCAGCCTACTCAGAACTAGCACAGATACGCAGTATTTT.

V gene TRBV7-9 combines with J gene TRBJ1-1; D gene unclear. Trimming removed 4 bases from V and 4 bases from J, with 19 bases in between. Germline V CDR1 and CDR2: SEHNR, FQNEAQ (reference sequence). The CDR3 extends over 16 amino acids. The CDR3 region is CASSSEARLLGTEAFF. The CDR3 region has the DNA TGTGCCAGCAGCTCCGAAGCGCGATTACTTGGCACTGAAGCTTTCTTT.

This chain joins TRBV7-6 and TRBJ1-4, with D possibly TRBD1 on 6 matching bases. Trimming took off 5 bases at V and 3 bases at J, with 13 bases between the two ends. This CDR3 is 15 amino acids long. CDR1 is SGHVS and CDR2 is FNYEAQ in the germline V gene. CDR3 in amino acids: CASSRTGFANEKLFF. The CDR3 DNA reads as TGTGCCAGCAGCCGTACAGGGTTTGCTAATGAAAAACTGTTTTTT.

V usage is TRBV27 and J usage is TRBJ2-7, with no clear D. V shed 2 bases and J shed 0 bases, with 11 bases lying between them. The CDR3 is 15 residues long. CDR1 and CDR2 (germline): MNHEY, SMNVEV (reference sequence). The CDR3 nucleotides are TGTGCCAGCAGTTTAGGGCAGACTGGCTCCTACGAGCAGTACTTC. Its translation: CASSLGQTGSYEQYF.

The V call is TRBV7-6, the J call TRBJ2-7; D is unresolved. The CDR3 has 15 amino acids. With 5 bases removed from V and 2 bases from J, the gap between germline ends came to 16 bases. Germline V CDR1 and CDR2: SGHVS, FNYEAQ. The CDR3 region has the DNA TGTGCCAGCAGCCTGAAATCGGACGGAACCTACGAGCAGTACTTC. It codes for CASSLKSDGTYEQYF.

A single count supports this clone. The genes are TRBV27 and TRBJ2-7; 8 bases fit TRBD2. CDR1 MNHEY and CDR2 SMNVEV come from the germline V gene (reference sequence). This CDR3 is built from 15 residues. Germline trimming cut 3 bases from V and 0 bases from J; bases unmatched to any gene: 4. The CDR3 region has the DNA TGTGCCAGCAGTTTGCGGGGGGCGAGCTCCTACGAGCAGTACTTC. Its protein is CASSLRGASSYEQYF.

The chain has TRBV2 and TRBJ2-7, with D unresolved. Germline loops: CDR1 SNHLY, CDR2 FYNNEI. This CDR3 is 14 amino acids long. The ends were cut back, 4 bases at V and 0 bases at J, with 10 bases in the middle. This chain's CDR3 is CASSGTESSYEQYF. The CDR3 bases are TGTGCCAGCAGTGGGACGGAAAGCTCCTACGAGCAGTACTTC.

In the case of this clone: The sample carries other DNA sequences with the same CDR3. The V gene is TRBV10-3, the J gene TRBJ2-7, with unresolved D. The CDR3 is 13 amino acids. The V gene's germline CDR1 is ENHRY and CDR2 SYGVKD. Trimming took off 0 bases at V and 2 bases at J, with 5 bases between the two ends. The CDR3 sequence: CAISESRTYEQYF. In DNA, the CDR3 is TGTGCCATCAGTGAGTCGCGGACCTACGAGCAGTACTTC.

This CDR3 reads CASTTGTGTFYEQYF. The CDR3 DNA is TGTGCCAGCACGACCGGGACAGGGACTTTCTACGAGCAGTACTTC. The V call is TRBV27, the J call TRBJ2-7, with 9 positions matching TRBD1. The V segment lost 7 bases and the J segment 3 bases; nucleotides outside the gene matches: 10. The CDR3 is 15 residues long. The germline V gene encodes CDR1 MNHEY and CDR2 SMNVEV (reference sequence).

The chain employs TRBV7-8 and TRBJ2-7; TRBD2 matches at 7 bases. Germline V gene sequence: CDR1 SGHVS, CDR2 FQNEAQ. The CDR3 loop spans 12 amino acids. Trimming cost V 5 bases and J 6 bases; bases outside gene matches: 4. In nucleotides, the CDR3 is TGTGCCAGCAGCCTGGGAGGGATCGAGCAGTACTTC. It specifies CASSLGGIEQYF.

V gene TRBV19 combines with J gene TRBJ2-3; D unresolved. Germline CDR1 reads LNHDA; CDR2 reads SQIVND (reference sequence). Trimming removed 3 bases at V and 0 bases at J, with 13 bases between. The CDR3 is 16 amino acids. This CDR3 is CASSILGSGSTDTQYF. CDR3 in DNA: TGTGCCAGTAGTATCTTGGGGTCGGGTAGCACAGATACGCAGTATTTT.

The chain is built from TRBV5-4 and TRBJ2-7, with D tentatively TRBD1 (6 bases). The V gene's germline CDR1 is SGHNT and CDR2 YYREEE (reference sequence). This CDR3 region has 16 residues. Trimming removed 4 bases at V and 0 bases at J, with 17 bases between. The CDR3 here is CASSTSRDTTSYEQYF. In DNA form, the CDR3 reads TGTGCCAGCAGCACTTCCCGGGACACCACCTCCTACGAGCAGTACTTC.

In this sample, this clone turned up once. CDR3 loop: CASSLLRPGPYEQYF. CDR3 nucleotide sequence: TGTGCCAGCAGCTTACTCAGACCGGGGCCCTACGAGCAGTACTTC. The chain has TRBV7-8 and TRBJ2-7; D is possibly TRBD1 or TRBD2 (5 bases each). V was pared by 2 bases and J by 2 bases, with 13 bases between. The V gene's germline CDR1 is SGHVS and CDR2 FQNEAQ. The CDR3 is made up of 15 amino acids.